A selection of T cell receptor beta chains follows, all from one sample in a study of post-analysis software for immune sequencing data. TCRdb analysed the PCR reads with MiXCR anew, one entry per CDR3 protein. In the table there are 450,000 to 650,000 distinct CDR3 sequences, 44% of which are singletons. The sample comprised blood. The receptors here all came from a girl under 18 with multiple sclerosis. Each CDR3 is given with its conserved first and last residue. A D gene is named only where the DNA matches it firmly. Size tells how often a clone was seen (once, few, many) or the class of an expanded clone, and some rows leave it out.

d_gene	abundance	v_gene	j_gene	CDR3aa	CDR3nt
NA	few	TRBV20-1	TRBJ1-6	CSARAGDNSPLHF	TGCAGTGCTAGAGCAGGGGATAATTCACCCCTCCACTTT
TRBD1	NA	TRBV10-3	TRBJ1-4	CAIRRTGANEKLFF	TGTGCCATCAGGCGGACAGGGGCTAATGAAAAACTGTTTTTT
TRBD2	once	TRBV11-2	TRBJ2-1	CASSFLPAGGRNEQFF	TGTGCCAGCAGCTTCCTACCAGCGGGGGGGCGGAATGAGCAGTTCTTC
NA	few	TRBV7-2	TRBJ2-1	CASSFYTSAYNEQFF	TGTGCCAGCAGCTTTTATACATCTGCCTACAATGAGCAGTTCTTC
TRBD1	few	TRBV12-3/TRBV12-4	TRBJ2-7	CASTYFLTGTYEQYF	TGTGCCAGCACCTACTTCTTGACAGGGACCTACGAGCAGTACTTC
NA	NA	TRBV4-1	TRBJ2-3	CASSPAWFPGQHTDTQYF	TGCGCCAGCAGCCCTGCCTGGTTCCCGGGACAACACACAGATACGCAGTATTTT
TRBD1	few	TRBV7-9	TRBJ2-3	CASSLATGGLRTDTQYF	TGTGCCAGCAGCTTAGCTACAGGGGGCTTAAGAACAGATACGCAGTATTTT
NA	NA	TRBV28	TRBJ2-4	CASTTREAARWQYF	TGTGCCAGCACCACTCGTGAGGCGGCACGATGGCAGTACTTC
TRBD1	NA	TRBV11-2	TRBJ2-4	CASSPLRDRNIQYF	TGTGCCAGCAGCCCGCTCCGGGACAGAAACATTCAGTACTTC
TRBD2	NA	TRBV29-1	TRBJ2-2	CSVGGGTSNTGELFF	TGCAGCGTCGGGGGGGGGACTTCGAACACCGGGGAGCTGTTTTTT
TRBD1	NA	TRBV4-1	TRBJ1-2	CASSQAEQGAYGYTF	TGCGCCAGCAGCCAAGCCGAACAGGGGGCCTATGGCTACACCTTC
TRBD1	NA	TRBV6-1	TRBJ1-2	CASSTTGELNYGYTF	TGTGCCAGCAGTACGACAGGGGAATTGAACTATGGCTACACCTTC
TRBD2	few	TRBV7-2	TRBJ2-1	CASIRTAGRYNEQFF	TGTGCCAGCATCCGCACAGCGGGAAGGTACAATGAGCAGTTCTTC
NA	NA	TRBV12-3/TRBV12-4	TRBJ2-5	CASSLTGYQETQYF	TGTGCCAGCAGCCTCACAGGGTACCAAGAGACCCAGTACTTC
TRBD2	NA	TRBV5-1	TRBJ2-7	CARPSGGGPFEQYF	TGCGCCAGGCCTTCTGGCGGGGGACCTTTCGAGCAGTACTTC
NA	NA	TRBV4-1	TRBJ2-5	CAGSQLPGPQETQYF	TGCGCCGGCAGTCAGCTCCCGGGACCACAAGAGACCCAGTACTTC
NA	NA	TRBV5-1	TRBJ2-1	CASSLQRFRPGVAGDIYNEQFF	TGCGCCAGCAGCTTGCAGCGCTTTAGGCCGGGCGTGGCGGGGGACATATACAATGAGCAGTTCTTC
TRBD2	NA	TRBV12-3/TRBV12-4	TRBJ2-3	CASSTPGLGTQYF	TGTGCCAGCAGTACCCCGGGACTAGGGACGCAGTATTTT
NA	few	TRBV6-5	TRBJ2-1	CASSSQGGLSYNEQFF	TGTGCCAGCAGTTCCCAAGGGGGGCTCTCCTACAATGAGCAGTTCTTC
TRBD2	few	TRBV5-1	TRBJ2-3	CASSSSGRAPDTQYF	TGCGCCAGCAGCTCTAGCGGGAGGGCCCCAGATACGCAGTATTTT
NA	NA	TRBV11-3	TRBJ1-1	CASSLSRTDTEAFF	TGTGCCAGCAGCTTATCCCGGACAGACACTGAAGCTTTCTTT
NA	NA	TRBV27	TRBJ2-1	CASSRLQGFSYNEQFF	TGTGCCAGCAGTCGCCTACAGGGTTTCTCCTACAATGAGCAGTTCTTC
NA	few	TRBV7-2	TRBJ2-1	CASSSTSLNEQFF	TGTGCCAGCAGCTCCACTAGTCTGAATGAGCAGTTCTTC
NA	NA	TRBV20-1	TRBJ2-5	CSASGSRVGTQYF	TGCAGTGCTAGCGGGAGCAGGGTCGGGACCCAGTACTTC
NA	NA	TRBV20-1	TRBJ1-5	CSARDTRISNQPQHF	TGCAGTGCTAGAGACACAAGGATTAGCAATCAGCCCCAGCATTTT
NA	NA	TRBV12-5	TRBJ2-3	CASGSGDRRTDTQYF	TGTGCTAGTGGTTCGGGGGACAGACGCACAGATACGCAGTATTTT
NA	NA	TRBV2	TRBJ2-7	CASEASDYYEQYF	TGTGCCAGCGAGGCTAGCGATTACTACGAGCAGTACTTC
NA	NA	TRBV7-9	TRBJ2-1	CASSLAGARHEQFF	TGTGCCAGCAGCTTAGCTGGGGCGCGGCATGAGCAGTTCTTC
NA	few	TRBV7-6	TRBJ2-6	CASSSEVPGANVLTF	TGTGCCAGCAGCTCTGAGGTCCCTGGGGCCAACGTCCTGACTTTC
NA	NA	TRBV29-1	TRBJ1-2	CSVEGGGAGYTF	TGCAGCGTTGAGGGGGGAGGGGCTGGCTACACCTTC
NA	NA	TRBV4-2	TRBJ2-6	CASSQERRGSGANVLTF	TGTGCCAGCAGCCAAGAGAGACGGGGCTCTGGGGCCAACGTCCTGACTTTC
NA	NA	TRBV10-3	TRBJ2-7	CAISDYRSQAYEQYF	TGTGCCATCAGTGACTACCGCTCGCAGGCCTACGAGCAGTACTTC
NA	NA	TRBV4-1	TRBJ1-1	CASSQEGAPNEAFF	TGCGCCAGCAGCCAAGAAGGGGCACCCAACGAAGCTTTCTTT
NA	NA	TRBV7-2	TRBJ1-1	CASSLELGLVGTEAFF	TGTGCCAGCAGCTTAGAATTAGGGTTGGTCGGCACTGAAGCTTTCTTT
TRBD2	NA	TRBV2	TRBJ2-2	CASIIDSGTNTGELFF	TGTGCCAGCATTATTGATAGCGGGACGAACACCGGGGAGCTGTTTTTT
NA	NA	TRBV5-1	TRBJ2-1	CASSLVRGTGEQFF	TGCGCCAGCAGCTTGGTCAGGGGAACGGGCGAGCAGTTCTTC
NA	few	TRBV5-1	TRBJ2-7	CASSLEGERGDEQYF	TGCGCCAGCAGCTTGGAGGGGGAACGAGGCGACGAGCAGTACTTC
NA	few	TRBV7-2	TRBJ2-7	CASSSGHTRSYEQYF	TGTGCCAGCAGCTCCGGACATACGAGGTCCTACGAGCAGTACTTC
NA	once	TRBV2	TRBJ2-5	CASSGRINQETQYF	TGTGCCAGCAGTGGCAGGATCAACCAAGAGACCCAGTACTTC
TRBD2	NA	TRBV5-1	TRBJ2-1	CASSRGTSGNSYNEQFF	TGCGCCAGCAGCCGGGGGACTAGCGGTAACTCCTACAATGAGCAGTTCTTC
NA	NA	TRBV6-5	TRBJ2-1	CASSTRDTGEQFF	TGTGCCAGCAGTACCCGGGACACAGGGGAGCAGTTCTTC
TRBD2	few	TRBV7-7	TRBJ2-5	CASSRTSGNQETQYF	TGTGCTAGCAGCCGGACTAGCGGCAACCAAGAGACCCAGTACTTC
NA	once	TRBV25-1	TRBJ2-5	CASSKLRTGRDSRRETQYF	TGTGCCAGCAGTAAGCTCAGGACGGGCCGGGACTCCCGACGGGAGACCCAGTACTTC